A single T cell receptor beta chain is shown here with its context. Profiling relied on immunoSEQ multiplex PCR, and the TCRdb table lists in-frame clones only, not all of them. The repertoire includes 250,000 to 350,000 clones, 85% to 90% of them detected once, and 6.3% sits in the top ten. The data were taken from a study of blood T cell repertoires in COVID-19. Study-wide background: Spain, Italy and the United States supplied samples that represented acute and convalescent COVID-19.

Unmatched junction bases numbered 1, after V lost 1 base and J lost 1 base. The CDR3 covers 17 residues. The germline CDR1 and CDR2 sequences are LGHDT and YNNKEL (reference sequence). The source material was peripheral blood. The TCR sequence derives from a woman aged 50 to 65 with COVID-19, enrolled during active disease. The V gene is TRBV3-1 (or the pseudogene TRBV3-2), the J gene TRBJ2-6; TRBD1 matches at 10 bases. The CDR3 region has the DNA TGTGCCAGCAGCCAAGGACAGGGGGCGTCTGGGGCCAACGTCCTGACTTTC. It specifies CASSQGQGASGANVLTF.